This is a list of T cell receptor beta chains from one sample in a study of human T cells and chemical hapten exposure. A single record per CDR3 protein comes from TCRdb applying MiXCR to the RACE reads. The sample shows some 190,000 distinct CDR3 sequences, approximately 20% of them seen only once. The sequencing here drew on whole blood, taken in connection with sensitization to the hapten diphenylcyclopropenone (DPC). The receptors were sampled from a woman aged 45-59 years with alopecia areata. Some clones in this sample may be carry-over from other donors' samples. Each CDR3 is given with its conserved first and last residue. The D gene is left open where the match is weak. Not every row has a clone size; where given, it reads once, few, many or a size class.

cdr3_aa: CASSYSREYNEQFF
cdr3_nt: TGTGCCAGCAGTTACTCTAGAGAGTACAATGAGCAGTTCTTC
v_call: TRBV6-5
d_call: NA
clone_size: NA
j_call: TRBJ2-1

cdr3_aa: CASRHTEAFF
cdr3_nt: TGTGCCAGCAGGCACACTGAAGCTTTCTTT
v_call: TRBV2
d_call: NA
clone_size: NA
j_call: TRBJ1-1

cdr3_aa: CSAPPWWGAKNIQYF
cdr3_nt: TGCAGTGCACCTCCGTGGTGGGGAGCCAAAAACATTCAGTACTTC
v_call: TRBV20-1
d_call: NA
clone_size: NA
j_call: TRBJ2-4

cdr3_aa: CAISEPTNEKLFF
cdr3_nt: TGTGCCATCAGTGAGCCAACTAATGAAAAACTGTTTTTT
v_call: TRBV10-3
d_call: NA
clone_size: NA
j_call: TRBJ1-4

cdr3_aa: CSVAGGQSSYNEQFF
cdr3_nt: TGCAGCGTCGCAGGGGGGCAGAGCTCCTACAATGAGCAGTTCTTC
v_call: TRBV29-1
d_call: NA
clone_size: NA
j_call: TRBJ2-1

cdr3_aa: CSARDRGRGNTEAFF
cdr3_nt: TGCAGTGCAAGGGACAGGGGGCGAGGGAACACTGAAGCTTTCTTT
v_call: TRBV20-1
d_call: TRBD1
clone_size: NA
j_call: TRBJ1-1

cdr3_aa: CASSSPREHPTGELFF
cdr3_nt: TGTGCCAGCAGCTCACCGCGGGAACATCCCACCGGGGAGCTGTTTTTT
v_call: TRBV7-6
d_call: NA
clone_size: NA
j_call: TRBJ2-2

cdr3_aa: CASSSIQTGNQPQHF
cdr3_nt: TGTGCCAGCAGTTCCATTCAGACAGGGAACCAGCCCCAGCATTTT
v_call: TRBV7-8
d_call: TRBD1
clone_size: NA
j_call: TRBJ1-5

cdr3_aa: CASSQGEGQGTYEQYF
cdr3_nt: TGTGCCAGCAGCCAAGGGGAGGGACAGGGGACCTACGAGCAGTACTTC
v_call: TRBV13
d_call: TRBD1
clone_size: few
j_call: TRBJ2-7

cdr3_aa: CSARAGTVPFEAFF
cdr3_nt: TGCAGTGCTAGAGCCGGGACGGTGCCCTTTGAAGCTTTCTTT
v_call: TRBV20-1
d_call: NA
clone_size: NA
j_call: TRBJ1-1

cdr3_aa: CAISETQETQYF
cdr3_nt: TGTGCCATCAGTGAGACACAAGAGACCCAGTACTTC
v_call: TRBV10-3
d_call: NA
clone_size: few
j_call: TRBJ2-5

cdr3_aa: CSARRLAGVHEQYF
cdr3_nt: TGCAGTGCTAGGAGACTAGCGGGAGTCCACGAGCAGTACTTC
v_call: TRBV20-1
d_call: TRBD2
clone_size: NA
j_call: TRBJ2-7

cdr3_aa: CASSFSDEQYF
cdr3_nt: TGTGCCAGCAGCTTTTCCGACGAGCAGTACTTC
v_call: TRBV7-9
d_call: NA
clone_size: few
j_call: TRBJ2-7

cdr3_aa: CASSISAGSNQPQHF
cdr3_nt: TGTGCCAGTAGTATTAGCGCGGGTAGCAATCAGCCCCAGCATTTT
v_call: TRBV19
d_call: NA
clone_size: many
j_call: TRBJ1-5

cdr3_aa: CASSLTDDGRIHEQYF
cdr3_nt: TGTGCCAGCAGCTTAACAGATGACGGGAGGATCCACGAGCAGTACTTC
v_call: TRBV11-2
d_call: TRBD2
clone_size: NA
j_call: TRBJ2-7

cdr3_aa: CATSDHGTASTGELFF
cdr3_nt: TGTGCCACCAGTGACCATGGGACCGCAAGCACCGGGGAGCTGTTTTTT
v_call: TRBV24-1
d_call: NA
clone_size: few
j_call: TRBJ2-2

cdr3_aa: CAISESKTAISYEQYF
cdr3_nt: TGTGCCATCAGTGAGTCCAAAACAGCTATTTCCTACGAGCAGTACTTC
v_call: TRBV10-3
d_call: NA
clone_size: few
j_call: TRBJ2-7

cdr3_aa: CATSRDLGAEAFF
cdr3_nt: TGTGCCACCAGCAGAGATTTAGGAGCTGAAGCTTTCTTT
v_call: TRBV15
d_call: NA
clone_size: NA
j_call: TRBJ1-1

cdr3_aa: CSASGTDQETQYF
cdr3_nt: TGCAGTGCTTCGGGGACAGACCAAGAGACCCAGTACTTC
v_call: TRBV20-1
d_call: TRBD1
clone_size: few
j_call: TRBJ2-5

cdr3_aa: CASSKLTNTEAFF
cdr3_nt: TGTGCCAGCAGTAAGCTTACTAACACTGAAGCTTTCTTT
v_call: TRBV28
d_call: NA
clone_size: few
j_call: TRBJ1-1

cdr3_aa: CASSFTSGSLSEQFF
cdr3_nt: TGTGCCAGCAGCTTCACTAGCGGGAGCCTGAGTGAGCAGTTCTTC
v_call: TRBV11-3
d_call: TRBD2
clone_size: few
j_call: TRBJ2-1

cdr3_aa: CSVGGRTQETQYF
cdr3_nt: TGCAGCGTTGGTGGCAGGACCCAAGAGACCCAGTACTTC
v_call: TRBV29-1
d_call: NA
clone_size: NA
j_call: TRBJ2-5

cdr3_aa: CSARDRAGGPRNTGELFF
cdr3_nt: TGCAGTGCTAGAGATCGGGCGGGAGGGCCCAGAAACACCGGGGAGCTGTTTTTT
v_call: TRBV20-1
d_call: TRBD2
clone_size: few
j_call: TRBJ2-2

cdr3_aa: CASSEEGTGRNEQFF
cdr3_nt: TGTGCCAGCAGTGAGGAGGGGACAGGGCGGAATGAGCAGTTCTTC
v_call: TRBV2
d_call: TRBD1
clone_size: NA
j_call: TRBJ2-1

cdr3_aa: CSASRGGRATSGEQYF
cdr3_nt: TGCAGTGCTAGCCGGGGAGGGAGGGCCACGTCGGGCGAGCAGTACTTC
v_call: TRBV20-1
d_call: TRBD2
clone_size: NA
j_call: TRBJ2-7

cdr3_aa: CSATHTSGLLGTQYF
cdr3_nt: TGCAGTGCTACCCATACTAGCGGGCTATTGGGGACCCAGTACTTC
v_call: TRBV20-1
d_call: TRBD2
clone_size: NA
j_call: TRBJ2-5

cdr3_aa: CASSPGTGNQPQHF
cdr3_nt: TGTGCCAGCAGTCCGGGGACAGGGAATCAGCCCCAGCATTTT
v_call: TRBV27
d_call: TRBD1
clone_size: many
j_call: TRBJ1-5

cdr3_aa: CSVKPAGGSTDTQYF
cdr3_nt: TGCAGCGTGAAGCCAGCGGGAGGGAGCACAGATACGCAGTATTTT
v_call: TRBV29-1
d_call: TRBD2
clone_size: NA
j_call: TRBJ2-3

cdr3_aa: CSARGAGSPYNEQFF
cdr3_nt: TGCAGTGCTAGAGGGGCGGGTTCTCCCTACAATGAGCAGTTCTTC
v_call: TRBV20-1
d_call: NA
clone_size: few
j_call: TRBJ2-1

cdr3_aa: CASMGQGIGGYTF
cdr3_nt: TGTGCCAGCATGGGACAGGGCATTGGTGGCTACACCTTC
v_call: TRBV25-1
d_call: TRBD1
clone_size: few
j_call: TRBJ1-2

cdr3_aa: CASSYWDSSYEQYF
cdr3_nt: TGTGCCAGCAGCTATTGGGACAGCTCCTACGAGCAGTACTTC
v_call: TRBV28
d_call: TRBD1
clone_size: few
j_call: TRBJ2-7

cdr3_aa: CSARQGGLSTDTQYF
cdr3_nt: TGCAGTGCTAGACAGGGGGGACTCAGCACAGATACGCAGTATTTT
v_call: TRBV20-1
d_call: NA
clone_size: few
j_call: TRBJ2-3

cdr3_aa: CASAPRGDGEKLFF
cdr3_nt: TGTGCCAGCGCACCTAGGGGGGACGGTGAAAAACTGTTTTTT
v_call: TRBV6-5
d_call: NA
clone_size: few
j_call: TRBJ1-4

cdr3_aa: CASKLGGSNQPQHF
cdr3_nt: TGTGCCTCAAAGCTGGGGGGTAGCAATCAGCCCCAGCATTTT
v_call: TRBV19
d_call: NA
clone_size: many
j_call: TRBJ1-5

cdr3_aa: CASSLRVSLNSNYGYTF
cdr3_nt: TGTGCCAGCAGCTTACGCGTCAGTCTAAACTCAAACTATGGCTACACCTTC
v_call: TRBV7-2
d_call: NA
clone_size: few
j_call: TRBJ1-2

cdr3_aa: CASIGTMLMNTEAFF
cdr3_nt: TGTGCCAGCATTGGGACGATGCTCATGAACACTGAAGCTTTCTTT
v_call: TRBV2
d_call: NA
clone_size: NA
j_call: TRBJ1-1

cdr3_aa: CSARDGTGTQETQYF
cdr3_nt: TGCAGTGCTAGAGACGGGACAGGAACACAAGAGACCCAGTACTTC
v_call: TRBV20-1
d_call: TRBD1
clone_size: many
j_call: TRBJ2-5

cdr3_aa: CSAMGQGADYEQYF
cdr3_nt: TGCAGTGCTATGGGACAGGGGGCGGATTACGAGCAGTACTTC
v_call: TRBV20-1
d_call: TRBD1
clone_size: NA
j_call: TRBJ2-7

cdr3_aa: CASSPWGGRTLYNEQFF
cdr3_nt: TGTGCCAGCAGTCCCTGGGGGGGGCGAACCCTCTACAATGAGCAGTTCTTC
v_call: TRBV12-3/TRBV12-4
d_call: NA
clone_size: NA
j_call: TRBJ2-1

cdr3_aa: CAITSGGFGEKLFF
cdr3_nt: TGTGCCATCACCTCGGGAGGGTTTGGTGAAAAACTGTTTTTT
v_call: TRBV10-3
d_call: NA
clone_size: NA
j_call: TRBJ1-4

cdr3_aa: CASSYSSQGPNF
cdr3_nt: TGTGCCAGCAGTTACTCGTCACAGGGCCCTAACTTC
v_call: TRBV6-2/TRBV6-3
d_call: NA
clone_size: NA
j_call: TRBJ2-7

cdr3_aa: CASSKLPGQSLSGANVLTF
cdr3_nt: TGTGCCAGCAGCAAGCTACCGGGACAGTCACTCTCTGGGGCCAACGTCCTGACTTTC
v_call: TRBV21-1
d_call: NA
clone_size: many
j_call: TRBJ2-6

cdr3_aa: CASSPQVEDNSPLHF
cdr3_nt: TGTGCCAGCAGCCCCCAAGTAGAGGATAATTCACCCCTCCACTTT
v_call: TRBV7-9
d_call: NA
clone_size: few
j_call: TRBJ1-6

cdr3_aa: CASSLQGSNQPQHF
cdr3_nt: TGTGCCAGCAGCCTTCAGGGGAGCAATCAGCCCCAGCATTTT
v_call: TRBV27
d_call: NA
clone_size: NA
j_call: TRBJ1-5

cdr3_aa: CASSHPSLAGYEQYF
cdr3_nt: TGTGCCAGCAGCCATCCCTCACTAGCGGGGTACGAGCAGTACTTC
v_call: TRBV3-1
d_call: TRBD2
clone_size: NA
j_call: TRBJ2-7

cdr3_aa: CASSLTGGDYNEQFF
cdr3_nt: TGCGCCAGCAGCTTGACGGGGGGTGACTACAATGAGCAGTTCTTC
v_call: TRBV5-1
d_call: TRBD2
clone_size: NA
j_call: TRBJ2-1

cdr3_aa: CASSSTTNEQFF
cdr3_nt: TGTGCCAGCAGTTCAACCACCAATGAGCAGTTCTTC
v_call: TRBV6-5
d_call: NA
clone_size: NA
j_call: TRBJ2-1

cdr3_aa: CASSAESAADTQYF
cdr3_nt: TGTGCCAGCTCCGCAGAATCAGCAGCAGATACGCAGTATTTT
v_call: TRBV18
d_call: NA
clone_size: NA
j_call: TRBJ2-3

cdr3_aa: CASSLVREGNEQFF
cdr3_nt: TGCGCCAGCAGCTTGGTGCGGGAGGGCAATGAGCAGTTCTTC
v_call: TRBV5-1
d_call: TRBD2
clone_size: NA
j_call: TRBJ2-1

cdr3_aa: CSAGTSGSTGELFF
cdr3_nt: TGCAGCGCCGGGACTAGCGGATCCACCGGGGAGCTGTTTTTT
v_call: TRBV29-1
d_call: TRBD2
clone_size: NA
j_call: TRBJ2-2

cdr3_aa: CASSLAPREKLFF
cdr3_nt: TGTGCCAGCAGCTTGGCCCCCAGGGAAAAACTGTTTTTT
v_call: TRBV5-5
d_call: NA
clone_size: few
j_call: TRBJ1-4

cdr3_aa: CASSLRQGGAEQYF
cdr3_nt: TGTGCCAGCAGCTTGAGACAGGGAGGGGCCGAGCAGTACTTC
v_call: TRBV5-4
d_call: NA
clone_size: NA
j_call: TRBJ2-7

cdr3_aa: CASSVGLASDEQYF
cdr3_nt: TGTGCCAGCAGCGTGGGCCTAGCTTCCGACGAGCAGTACTTC
v_call: TRBV9
d_call: NA
clone_size: few
j_call: TRBJ2-7

cdr3_aa: CSAPNEREGQGNEQFF
cdr3_nt: TGCAGTGCCCCTAATGAGCGGGAGGGCCAGGGAAATGAGCAGTTCTTC
v_call: TRBV20-1
d_call: TRBD2
clone_size: NA
j_call: TRBJ2-1